Below, one TCR beta chain is given with its context. The data were obtained in a study of blood T cell repertoires in COVID-19. Across the whole study: From the United States, Italy and Spain came samples of acute and convalescent COVID-19. Sources were T cells, B-cell-depleted T cells, or PBMCs; the material itself was cDNA or gDNA.

Per the original data handling: The authors estimated nucleated cell counts from reference gene primer amplification. Sequencing was performed with immunoSEQ multiplex PCR; in TCRdb, only in-frame clones are kept and a portion is missing. The D gene and trimming were derived from the DNA, and the V and J assignments and clone size from that table. The data contain over 250,000 clones, approximately 89% of them singletons. The CDR3 is 13 residues long. In germline, CDR1 is LNHDA, CDR2 SQIVND (reference sequence). V dropped 6 bases and J dropped 7 bases, with 12 bases sitting between them. The chain carries TRBV19 and TRBJ1-4; D gene unclear. Source material: peripheral blood. This sequence originates from a woman aged 55-75 years with acute or convalescent COVID-19. The CDR3 DNA follows: TGTGCCAGTAGCATTGACATGTCTGAAAAACTGTTTTTT. Translation: CASSIDMSEKLFF.